This TCR beta chain is from a study of T cell repertoires in cytomegalovirus infection. V lost 6 bases and J 1 base, leaving 12 bases between the germline ends. The CDR3 covers 14 residues. CDR1 and CDR2 from the germline V gene are ENHRY and SYGVKD. On this clonotype: The antigen is unknown.

MiXCR was run by TCRdb on the reads, yielding one entry per CDR3 protein. The sample consists of 450,000 to 600,000 distinct CDR3 sequences, 30% to 35% of them appearing once. The sample in question was cultured PBMCs, obtained from culture after CMV antigen stimulation. The V and J genes are TRBV10-3 and TRBJ2-5, with D perhaps matching TRBD1 or TRBD2 (6 bases each). The TCR was taken from a human donor in good health (CMV status not recorded). Some clones in this sample may be carry-over from other donors' samples. The CDR3 loop reads CAIRRGESQETQYF. The CDR3 DNA sequence: TGTGCCATCAGGAGGGGGGAGAGCCAAGAGACCCAGTACTTC.